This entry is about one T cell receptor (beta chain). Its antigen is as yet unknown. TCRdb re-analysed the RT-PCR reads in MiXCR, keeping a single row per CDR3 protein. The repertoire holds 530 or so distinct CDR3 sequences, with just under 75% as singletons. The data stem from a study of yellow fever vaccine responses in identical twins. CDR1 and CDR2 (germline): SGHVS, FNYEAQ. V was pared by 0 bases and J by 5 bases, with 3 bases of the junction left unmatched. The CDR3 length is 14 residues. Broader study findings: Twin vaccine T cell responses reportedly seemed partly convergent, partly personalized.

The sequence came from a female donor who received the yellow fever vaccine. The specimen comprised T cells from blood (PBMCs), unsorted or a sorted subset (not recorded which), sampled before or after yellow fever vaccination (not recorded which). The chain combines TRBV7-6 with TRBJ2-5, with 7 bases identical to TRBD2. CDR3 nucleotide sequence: TGTGCCAGCAGCTTAGCGGGAGGGGCGGAGACCCAGTACTTC. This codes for CASSLAGGAETQYF.